This T cell receptor (beta chain) originates from a study of cytomegalovirus exposure and HLA in healthy donors. Primers included in the PCR were 60 Vbeta and 13 Jbeta primers. Sequencing was performed with immunoSEQ multiplex PCR; in TCRdb, only in-frame clones are kept and a portion is missing. This table holds about 150,000 clones, approximately 8.9% found once. V dropped 3 bases and J dropped 6 bases, with 9 bases sitting between them. The CDR3 covers 14 residues. Looked up from germline, CDR1 is KGHSH and CDR2 is LQKENI. This TCR was recovered from a woman in her forties in good health and CMV-seropositive. The specimen sequenced was PBMCs. The chain has TRBV18 and TRBJ1-6; the D gene is possibly TRBD1 (5 bases). The DNA of the CDR3 is TGTGCCAGCTCACCTCCGGACATTAATTCACCCCTCCACTTT. This translates into CASSPPDINSPLHF.